This T cell receptor beta chain was retrieved from a study of blood T cell repertoires in COVID-19. Across the study: There were acute and convalescent COVID-19 samples, and they came from the United States, Italy and Spain.

This clone turned up a few times. V dropped 6 bases and J dropped 3 bases, with 11 bases sitting between them. The CDR3 totals 13 residues. Germline loops: CDR1 MNHEY, CDR2 SVGAGI. Sequencing was performed with immunoSEQ multiplex PCR; in TCRdb, only in-frame clones are kept and a portion is missing. The sample includes 100,000 or so clones, around 81% seen only once; the top ten take about 4%. The chain links TRBV6-5 to TRBJ1-2; D is ambiguous. The sequence was collected from a man aged 60 to 75 with acute or convalescent COVID-19. Sequenced sample: peripheral blood. The CDR3 loop is CASRTVMDYGYTF. The DNA of the CDR3 is TGTGCCAGCAGAACGGTCATGGACTATGGCTACACCTTC.